This T cell receptor (beta chain) was captured in a study of cytomegalovirus exposure and HLA in healthy donors (TCRdb year 2017). At the level of the whole study: In an earlier analysis of 550 to 750 of the donors, 276 Gb of sequence data and 95 million to 130 million unique TCR beta sequences from 180 million or so T cells were reported. An early release covering about 600 HLA-typed donors comprised about 300 gigabases of sequencing data and around 85 million unique TCR sequences. Of the roughly 430 genotyped donors, over 70% fell in the genetic ancestry cluster associated with self-reported Caucasian donors. The study was designed to test whether signatures of past pathogen exposure could be identified by cataloging public T cell receptors. Using immunosequencing, the study profiled T cell repertoires from 666 subjects and related those repertoires to cytomegalovirus serostatus. Besides the first cohort of 666 subjects, a separate validation cohort made up of 120 or so different subjects was used. To predict cytomegalovirus infection status, the study combined high-throughput TCR immunosequencing, statistical association of individual TCRs with disease status, and machine learning. To study patterns of TCR occurrence, a later analysis re-analyzed previously published TCR beta repertoires from several hundred donors and added high-resolution HLA genotyping. Rather than using new phenotypic data, the later analysis identified candidate immune exposures from TCR beta sequences and from how often those sequences occurred across donors. An earlier analysis of 500 to 650 of the donors applied high-throughput TCR beta sequencing to assess whether each TCR beta V gene segment acted as functional or pseudogenic. Donor age, sex, ethnicity and CMV serostatus were collected together with the repertoire data. In a later genetic analysis, genome-wide SNP genotypes for about 55% of the roughly 700 donors were used, and that subset was treated as a discovery cohort. All discovery cohort repertoires had been generated using a single sequencing platform. HLA typing included class I and class II loci at four-digit resolution. Typing coverage differed by locus: A, B, C, DRB1 and DQB1 were typed in about 629-630 donors, DQA1 in 500 to 550, DPA1 in 600 to 610, and DPB1 in roughly 470. Several DR-DQ haplotypes were handled as single units for association and clustering because linkage in the cohort was strong. Among about 360 genotyped donors of the cohort, an average of 235,054 unique TCR beta nucleotide sequences were sequenced per donor, roughly a sixth of them non-productive.

Libraries were made using the immunoSEQ multiplex PCR assay. For the multiplex PCR, a mixture combining 60 forward primers for TCR Vbeta segments and 13 reverse primers for TCR Jbeta segments was used. The CDR3 region of rearranged TCR beta genes was amplified from genomic DNA with a multiplex PCR assay. On the Illumina HiSeq System, the amplified TCR beta libraries were sequenced as 87-base-pair reads. Turning to the authors' computational methods: Across the 670 or so repertoires, a later analysis counted 80 million or so unique TCR beta chains, 9.5 million to 12 million of which were shared by at least two donors. A nearest-neighbor algorithm error-corrected the raw reads and collapsed the reads into unique sequences, merging closely related sequences to remove PCR and sequencing errors. Alignment of CDR3 sequences to IMGT reference sequences was used to assign V, D and J gene segments. For a sequence to be retained, a match of at least six nucleotides to both a V gene segment and a J gene segment was required. Rearrangements were classified as productive when the CDR3 lacked stop codons and remained in frame with V and J, and all other rearrangements were classified as non-productive. CDR3 was defined according to IMGT convention as the region running from the second conserved V-encoded cysteine to the conserved J-encoded phenylalanine. The earlier analysis of about 640 of the donors excluded any sequence lacking an unambiguous match to a single V gene segment. In an earlier analysis of approximately 590 of the donors, a V segment was called functional when productive rearrangements were above 56.7%, and segregating when the standard deviation between donors exceeded 5%. A statistical classification framework was built for diagnosing cytomegalovirus status from the catalog of TCR beta chain sequences. In a later analysis, V and J genes were assigned by comparing TCR nucleotide sequences against IMGT/GENE-DB human TR gene sequences. In a later analysis, CDR3 sequences and most-parsimonious VDJ recombination scenarios were assigned using the TCRdist pipeline. In a later analysis, every TCR beta chain was defined by the combination of its CDR3 amino acid sequence and its V-gene family, and reads without a unique V-gene family were dropped. As a way to deal with suspected cross-contamination and a sequencing artifact, a later analysis dropped under 600 nucleotide sequences that were highly shared and had low generation probability. In a later analysis, a clonal expansion index for each public chain was calculated from normalized within-repertoire ranks of inferred template counts. In a later analysis, generation probabilities were computed with a VDJ recombination model fitted to out-of-frame rearrangements, and the resulting probabilities were checked against IGoR. In a later analysis, TCR-TCR, TCR-HLA and TCR-CMV co-occurrence was scored with hypergeometric tests, and a repertoire-size bias correction was applied to TCR pairs. A later analysis estimated false discovery rates by permuting HLA or CMV assignments 20 times. In a later analysis, co-occurring TCRs were grouped using DBSCAN, with TCRdist sequence similarity added in when clustering inside HLA-allele-positive subsets. Repertoires with fewer than 30,000 or more than 120,000 public chains, plus five repertoires with anomalous nucleotide sharing, were excluded from co-occurrence clustering. TCRdb obtained this table from immuneACCESS and retained in-frame rearrangements with V and J assigned. These tables miss some clones; where compared with another copy, unresolved V genes account for less than half of the shortfall, and the remainder is unexplained. V and J calls plus clone size are reproduced from that table; the DNA served to infer D and trimming. Within this sample are about 190,000 clones, with about 81% of them counted one time only. Jointly, the top ten make up approximately 4.8% of the sample.

V sheds 4 bases and J sheds 8 bases, leaving 24 bases between their ends. There are 17 amino acids in the CDR3, from cysteine to phenylalanine inclusive. Only the CDR3 portion is preserved as DNA: 51 bases, with reading frame beginning at the first base. The CDR1 and CDR2 encoded by the germline V gene are MNHNS and SASEGT. In total, fewer than 750 healthy bone marrow donors made up the cohort. At the time of sampling, all cohort members were nominally healthy, though unrecorded immune exposures were likely present. The donor was CMV seropositive and belonged to the group of some 290 seropositive cohort members. A peripheral blood sample was provided by each donor, and peripheral blood mononuclear cells were used for TCR beta sequencing. The Qiagen DNeasy Blood Extraction Kit was used to extract genomic DNA from the blood cell samples. The table lists this clone with a few counts. Its antigen target is currently unknown. Base quality data are lacking; no much larger clone is found one base away.

General findings and caveats noted by the study authors: A later genetic analysis reported fewer N-insertions in productive TCRs among donors in an Asian-associated ancestry cluster than the roughly 620-donor mean. V-gene and J-gene trimming of TCR beta chains was associated with a missense DCLRE1C variant in a later genetic analysis, and the association was replicated in an independent cohort. A further reported finding was that TCR beta sequences accurately predicted the HLA-A and HLA-B alleles for most subjects in the first cohort. In an earlier analysis of under 600 of the donors, most TCR beta V segments were observed in productive rearrangements about 87% or about 30% of the time, broadly matching IMGT annotations. Linkage disequilibrium might explain the correlated functional status among segregating V segments, but an unknown experimental factor could not be ruled out. It was suggested by the authors that the approach could potentially be generalized to other disease states and immunological phenotypes. HLA typing was unavailable for some donors at each locus, so association tests used only the typed subset. Most TCR sequences were seen in very few donors, while some public TCRs were found in many individuals. In a later analysis, HLA-associated TCR beta chains showed more clonal expansion and lower generation probabilities than non-associated chains that were equally common. A few of the identified cytomegalovirus-associated TCR beta chains were confirmed in vitro to be specific for cytomegalovirus antigens. In a later analysis, several top co-occurrence clusters were reported to appear linked to parvovirus B19, influenza, CMV and Epstein-Barr virus. Because counts were too low, around 17 rarely observed V segments, including chromosome 9 orphons, were left out of the earlier analysis of about 500 of the donors. The sequencing pipeline was judged likely to have produced a cluster of highly shared sequence variants as a technical artifact. The study gave a list of 150 to 200 TCR beta chains associated with cytomegalovirus. The classifier was reported to diagnose cytomegalovirus status with high specificity and sensitivity in both the original cohort and the validation cohort. The cohort was sequenced for TCR beta chains only, and without alpha or paired-chain data the features that could be detected were limited. Because the 87-base-pair reads could not distinguish some IMGT-functional V segments, including TRBV6-2 and TRBV6-3, those segments were excluded. Presence/absence analyses assumed roughly uniform sequencing depth across donors, an assumption that may not hold. According to a later analysis, most CMV-associated TCR beta chains appeared to be HLA-restricted, and the HLA associations seemed to be driven largely by CMV exposure. In a later analysis, TCR association rates were found to vary across HLA loci, with the most associated TCRs seen for DRB1 alleles and the fewest for HLA-C alleles. The only immune exposure information available for the cohort was CMV serostatus. A later analysis associated about 16,000 TCR beta sequences with specific HLA alleles at a false discovery rate of 0.05. When HLA alleles, especially DR and DQ, strongly co-occurred, TCR associations were difficult to assign to individual alleles.

Sequencing input: PBMCs. The receptor was derived from a man aged 30 to 39 in good health and CMV-seropositive. The rearranged chain carries TRBV6-1 and TRBJ1-5; tentative D gene TRBD1, with 6 bases matching. The DNA reads as follows: TGTGCCAGCAGTGTCTCGAGGGGACAAATAAAGGGGGAGCCCCAGCATTTT. It is translated as CASSVSRGQIKGEPQHF.